This is a list of T cell receptor beta chains from one sample in a study of blood T cell repertoires in COVID-19. Sequencing was performed with immunoSEQ multiplex PCR; in TCRdb, only in-frame clones are kept and a portion is missing. The sample comprises approximately 200,000 clones, under 80% of which are singletons, and roughly an eighth rests with the top ten. Sequencing was performed on peripheral blood. These receptors were obtained from a woman aged 50 to 65 with acute or convalescent COVID-19. Each CDR3 is given with its conserved first and last residue. The D gene is left open where the match is weak. Expanded clones get a size class; other rows say once, few or many, or leave the size out.

D: NA
V: TRBV5-5
J: TRBJ1-6
size: NA
CDR3: CASSLFGRHSPLHF
DNA: TGTGCCAGCAGCCTCTTTGGCAGGCATTCACCCCTCCACTTT

D: NA
V: TRBV9
J: TRBJ2-7
size: NA
CDR3: CASSPQGFEQYF
DNA: TGTGCCAGCAGCCCCCAGGGATTCGAGCAGTACTTC

D: TRBD1
V: TRBV25-1
J: TRBJ1-6
size: NA
CDR3: CASSDVPGGNYNSPLHF
DNA: TGTGCCAGCAGTGACGTACCAGGGGGCAACTATAATTCACCCCTCCACTTT

D: TRBD1
V: TRBV7-9
J: TRBJ2-5
size: NA
CDR3: CASSGVPGQGDF
DNA: TGTGCCAGCAGCGGGGTCCCGGGACAGGGGGACTTC

D: NA
V: TRBV30
J: TRBJ1-5
size: once
CDR3: CAWSGRGNQPQHF
DNA: TGTGCCTGGAGTGGACGGGGGAATCAGCCCCAGCATTTT

D: NA
V: TRBV7-2
J: TRBJ1-2
size: few
CDR3: CASSSSLTGYGYTF
DNA: TGTGCCAGCAGCTCGTCCTTGACGGGCTATGGCTACACCTTC

D: NA
V: TRBV25-1
J: TRBJ1-2
size: NA
CDR3: CASSEPGTSDYGYTF
DNA: TGTGCCAGCAGTGAACCCGGGACATCCGACTATGGCTACACCTTC

D: TRBD1
V: TRBV6-5
J: TRBJ2-3
size: NA
CDR3: CASSWDRGPQYF
DNA: TGTGCCAGCAGTTGGGACAGGGGGCCGCAGTATTTT

D: NA
V: TRBV19
J: TRBJ1-2
size: NA
CDR3: CASSFPGHNYGYTF
DNA: TGTGCCAGCTCTTTTCCGGGACACAACTATGGCTACACCTTC

D: NA
V: TRBV6-4
J: TRBJ2-3
size: few
CDR3: CASSQAENTDTQYF
DNA: TGTGCCAGCAGTCAAGCCGAGAACACAGATACGCAGTATTTT

D: NA
V: TRBV10-2
J: TRBJ2-5
size: few
CDR3: CASRVAAQVTQYF
DNA: TGCGCCAGCAGGGTAGCCGCGCAAGTGACCCAGTACTTC

D: TRBD2
V: TRBV4-1
J: TRBJ2-1
size: NA
CDR3: CASSRGGIAALGNEQFF
DNA: TGCGCCAGCAGCCGGGGGGGAATAGCGGCCCTGGGCAATGAGCAGTTCTTC

D: NA
V: TRBV5-5
J: TRBJ2-3
size: few
CDR3: CASSSRVLGTDTQYF
DNA: TGTGCCAGCAGCTCCAGGGTACTCGGCACAGATACGCAGTATTTT

D: TRBD1
V: TRBV19
J: TRBJ2-6
size: NA
CDR3: CASRDGTGESGANVLTF
DNA: TGTGCCAGTCGTGACGGGACAGGGGAGTCTGGGGCCAACGTCCTGACTTTC

D: TRBD1
V: TRBV7-2
J: TRBJ2-7
size: NA
CDR3: CASSPRQGTYEQYF
DNA: TGTGCCAGCAGTCCCCGACAGGGGACCTACGAGCAGTACTTC

D: NA
V: TRBV7-6
J: TRBJ1-2
size: NA
CDR3: CASSLQEGYGYTF
DNA: TGTGCCAGCAGCTTACAGGAAGGCTATGGCTACACCTTC

D: NA
V: TRBV24-1
J: TRBJ2-3
size: once
CDR3: CATSLDPGATDTQYF
DNA: TGTGCCACCAGTCTGGACCCAGGGGCCACAGATACGCAGTATTTT

D: NA
V: TRBV11-3
J: TRBJ2-1
size: NA
CDR3: CASSLSSDEQFF
DNA: TGTGCCAGCAGCTTGTCCTCCGATGAGCAGTTCTTC

D: TRBD1
V: TRBV2
J: TRBJ1-5
size: NA
CDR3: CASSQDRGNQPQHF
DNA: TGTGCCAGCAGTCAGGACAGGGGCAATCAGCCCCAGCATTTT

D: TRBD2
V: TRBV5-5
J: TRBJ2-7
size: NA
CDR3: CASSPRTRDNYEQYF
DNA: TGTGCCAGCAGCCCCCGGACTAGGGATAACTACGAGCAGTACTTC

D: NA
V: TRBV7-2
J: TRBJ2-7
size: NA
CDR3: CASSLELGAHYEQYF
DNA: TGTGCCAGCAGCTTAGAGCTAGGAGCTCATTACGAGCAGTACTTC

D: NA
V: TRBV5-5
J: TRBJ1-5
size: NA
CDR3: CASSLRERNQPQHF
DNA: TGTGCCAGCAGCTTACGGGAGCGCAATCAGCCCCAGCATTTT

D: TRBD1
V: TRBV7-6
J: TRBJ2-1
size: once
CDR3: CASTGQGYNEQFF
DNA: TGTGCGAGTACGGGACAGGGCTACAATGAGCAGTTCTTC

D: NA
V: TRBV19
J: TRBJ1-1
size: NA
CDR3: CASSIGVEAFF
DNA: TGTGCCAGTAGTATTGGAGTCGAAGCTTTCTTT

D: TRBD1
V: TRBV24-1
J: TRBJ2-3
size: NA
CDR3: CATSDFSGGGSYTQYF
DNA: TGTGCCACCAGTGATTTTTCAGGGGGTGGAAGCTATACGCAGTATTTT

D: NA
V: TRBV10-2
J: TRBJ2-3
size: NA
CDR3: CASSDPRGSTTDTQYF
DNA: TGCGCCAGCAGTGACCCTAGGGGAAGTACCACAGATACGCAGTATTTT

D: NA
V: TRBV3-1/TRBV3-2
J: TRBJ2-7
size: once
CDR3: CASSFGEYF
DNA: TGTGCCAGCAGCTTCGGAGAATACTTC

D: NA
V: TRBV6-2/TRBV6-3
J: TRBJ1-5
size: once
CDR3: CASSYSRDSQHF
DNA: TGTGCCAGCAGTTACTCCCGGGACTCCCAGCATTTT

D: TRBD2
V: TRBV14
J: TRBJ2-6
size: NA
CDR3: CASSLAGGLSGANVLTF
DNA: TGTGCCAGCAGCCTAGCGGGGGGACTCTCTGGGGCCAACGTCCTGACTTTC

D: NA
V: TRBV11-3
J: TRBJ2-1
size: NA
CDR3: CASSLRGATDEQFF
DNA: TGTGCCAGCAGCTTACGGGGGGCTACCGATGAGCAGTTCTTC

D: NA
V: TRBV6-6
J: TRBJ1-1
size: NA
CDR3: CASRDTGTVQNTEAFF
DNA: TGTGCCAGCAGAGACACAGGGACCGTGCAGAACACTGAAGCTTTCTTT

D: NA
V: TRBV5-5
J: TRBJ2-4
size: NA
CDR3: CASSNNPGSGNIQYF
DNA: TGTGCCAGCAGTAATAACCCAGGGTCAGGAAACATTCAGTACTTC

D: NA
V: TRBV6-2/TRBV6-3
J: TRBJ1-1
size: NA
CDR3: CASSPIGGNTEAFF
DNA: TGTGCCAGCAGCCCTATAGGGGGGAACACTGAAGCTTTCTTT

D: NA
V: TRBV2
J: TRBJ1-2
size: NA
CDR3: CANLSGGTNGYTF
DNA: TGTGCCAACCTTTCGGGGGGGACAAACGGCTACACCTTC

D: NA
V: TRBV6-5
J: TRBJ2-7
size: NA
CDR3: CASSLQVTYEQYF
DNA: TGTGCCAGCAGTCTGCAGGTGACCTACGAGCAGTACTTC

D: NA
V: TRBV7-8
J: TRBJ1-2
size: NA
CDR3: CASSLVRQAPTGGYTF
DNA: TGTGCCAGCAGCTTAGTCAGACAAGCCCCTACCGGTGGCTACACCTTC

D: TRBD1
V: TRBV9
J: TRBJ1-1
size: NA
CDR3: CASSPNGQVNTEAFF
DNA: TGTGCCAGCAGCCCCAACGGACAGGTGAACACTGAAGCTTTCTTT

D: TRBD2
V: TRBV11-3
J: TRBJ2-5
size: NA
CDR3: CASSLRGGTEETQYF
DNA: TGTGCCAGCAGCTTACGGGGGGGTACGGAGGAGACCCAGTACTTC

D: NA
V: TRBV6-6
J: TRBJ1-1
size: NA
CDR3: CASGQSVNTEAFF
DNA: TGTGCCAGCGGGCAGAGTGTGAACACTGAAGCTTTCTTT

D: NA
V: TRBV10-1
J: TRBJ2-1
size: NA
CDR3: CASSDSDSSSYNEQFF
DNA: TGCGCCAGCAGTGATTCAGACTCGAGCTCCTACAATGAGCAGTTCTTC

D: TRBD1
V: TRBV11-2
J: TRBJ2-5
size: NA
CDR3: CASSSSDRVKRETQYF
DNA: TGTGCCAGCAGCTCATCGGACAGGGTCAAGAGGGAGACCCAGTACTTC

D: TRBD1
V: TRBV27
J: TRBJ2-7
size: NA
CDR3: CASSLKAAGGTYEQYF
DNA: TGTGCCAGCAGTCTAAAAGCGGCAGGGGGAACCTACGAGCAGTACTTC

D: NA
V: TRBV6-6
J: TRBJ1-4
size: NA
CDR3: CASSYPAGDEKLFF
DNA: TGTGCCAGCAGTTACCCGGCGGGCGATGAAAAACTGTTTTTT

D: NA
V: TRBV18
J: TRBJ2-1
size: NA
CDR3: CASSPTVYNEQFF
DNA: TGTGCCAGCTCACCGACAGTCTACAATGAGCAGTTCTTC

D: NA
V: TRBV9
J: TRBJ1-2
size: NA
CDR3: CASSPRTEWYGYTF
DNA: TGTGCCAGCAGCCCGAGGACAGAGTGGTATGGCTACACCTTC

D: NA
V: TRBV16
J: TRBJ1-5
size: NA
CDR3: CASSQNGHGQPQHF
DNA: TGTGCCAGCAGCCAAAACGGTCACGGGCAGCCCCAGCATTTT